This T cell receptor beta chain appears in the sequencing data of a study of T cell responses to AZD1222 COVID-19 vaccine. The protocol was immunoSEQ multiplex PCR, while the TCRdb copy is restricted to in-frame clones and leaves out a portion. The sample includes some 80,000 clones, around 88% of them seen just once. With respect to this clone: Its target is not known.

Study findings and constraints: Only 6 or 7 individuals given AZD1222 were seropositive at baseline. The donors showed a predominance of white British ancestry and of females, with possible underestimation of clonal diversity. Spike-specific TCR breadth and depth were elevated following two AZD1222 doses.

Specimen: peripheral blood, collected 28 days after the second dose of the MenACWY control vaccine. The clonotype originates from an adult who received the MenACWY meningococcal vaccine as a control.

CDR3 region: CASSQALSVWKQYF. In DNA form, the CDR3 reads TGTGCCAGCAGCCAAGCCCTTTCAGTGTGGAAGCAGTACTTC. The chain uses TRBV3-1 (or the pseudogene TRBV3-2) and TRBJ2-7, with unresolved D. CDR1 LGHDT and CDR2 YNNKEL come from the germline V gene (reference sequence). This CDR3 comprises 14 residues. With 1 base removed from V and 8 bases from J, the gap between germline ends came to 15 bases.